These 12 T cell receptor beta chains came from one sample sequenced in a study of Ad26.COV2.S vaccination and SARS-CoV-2 variants. Sample treatment: about 20 received Ad26.COV2.S at low or high dose, single or two shots; roughly five received placebo; per-sample allocation not given. It was on day 63 after the first vaccine or placebo injection that samples were taken. Measured with immunoSEQ multiplex PCR; TCRdb has only the in-frame clones, and not every one. Altogether about 480,000 clones are present, around 88% being singletons, with the ten largest covering 10% to 15%. Sequences were derived from peripheral blood, sampled in a trial of Ad26.COV2.S vaccine versus placebo. Receptors were obtained from a person aged 18-60 years who received the Ad26.COV2.S COVID-19 vaccine or a placebo.

The V and J genes are TRBV2 and TRBJ2-3; the match to TRBD2 covers 7 bases. J lost 3 bases, V lost 6 bases, and 6 bases had no gene match. The CDR3 runs 14 residues. Per germline, CDR1 SNHLY and CDR2 FYNNEI. CDR3 in DNA: TGTGCCAGCAGCCGAGCGGGGACGACAGATACGCAGTATTTT. It codes for CASSRAGTTDTQYF.

The chain combines TRBV7-2 with TRBJ2-3; no firm D call. CDR3 length: 14 amino acids. Trimming cost V 1 base and J 9 bases, with 14 bases left between them. Germline lookup yields CDR1 SGHTA and CDR2 FQGNSA. The chain's CDR3 is CASSLDGRMKTQYF. The CDR3 DNA sequence: TGTGCCAGCAGCTTAGATGGCAGGATGAAGACGCAGTATTTT.

The genes are TRBV29-1 and TRBJ2-7; 9 nucleotides align to TRBD1. The CDR3 covers 15 residues. CDR1 SQVTM and CDR2 ANQGSEA come from the germline V gene. V lost 2 bases, J lost 4 bases, and 9 bases stayed unmatched. The CDR3, as DNA: TGCAGCGTTGAAAACCCGACAGGGGGTCAGTACGAGCAGTACTTC. Its protein is CSVENPTGGQYEQYF.

CDR3 DNA sequence: TGTGCCAGCAGTATACTAGCGGGGACCTCCTACAATGAGCAGTTCTTC. It is translated as CASSILAGTSYNEQFF. J is TRBJ2-1 and V is TRBV6-4, with 10 bases matching TRBD2. J was trimmed by 0 bases and V by 5 bases; bases with no gene match: 4. The length of the CDR3 is 16 residues. The germline V gene encodes CDR1 MRHNA and CDR2 SNTAGT.

This chain joins TRBV4-2 and TRBJ2-5; 7 positions agree with TRBD2. V dropped 0 bases and J dropped 5; count of bases not matched to a gene: 9. Germline V gene lookup returns CDR1 LGHNA and CDR2 YNFKEQ. The CDR3 covers 16 residues. This CDR3 reads CASSQEAGLSWETQYF. In DNA, the CDR3 is TGTGCCAGCAGCCAAGAAGCGGGATTGTCGTGGGAGACCCAGTACTTC.

This chain uses TRBV28 with TRBJ2-6; possibly TRBD2 for D (6 bases). Between the trimmed V and J ends, which lost 10 bases and 1 base, there was a span of 23 bases. The CDR3 covers 18 residues. The germline V gene encodes CDR1 MDHEN and CDR2 SYDVKM. The CDR3 sequence: CATEERAGGTSGANVLTF. CDR3 nucleotide sequence: TGTGCCACCGAGGAGCGGGCAGGCGGAACTTCTGGGGCCAACGTCCTGACTTTC.

This clone has a handful of counts. The chain joins TRBV27 to TRBJ1-2; 9 nucleotides match TRBD1. CDR1 is MNHEY and CDR2 is SMNVEV in the germline V gene (reference sequence). This CDR3 spans 16 amino acids. V dropped 5 bases and J dropped 7; count of bases not matched to a gene: 14. The CDR3 nucleotides are TGTGCCAGCAGTCCCACAGGGGGCGCGCGTTCGGTTGGCTACACCTTC. Protein: CASSPTGGARSVGYTF.

The CDR3 nucleotides read TGTGCCAGCAGCTTGAGACAGGGAGGCTATGGCTACACCTTC. Protein sequence: CASSLRQGGYGYTF. The gene calls are TRBV7-9 and TRBJ1-2, with 7 positions matching TRBD1. The CDR3 extends over 14 amino acids. Germline V gene sequence: CDR1 SEHNR, CDR2 FQNEAQ (reference sequence). Trimming took 3 bases from V and 4 from J; bases not matched to a gene: 5.

This clone was counted a few times. The rearrangement joins TRBV7-3 to TRBJ2-1; TRBD1 is a possible D gene (6 bases). The CDR3 sequence is 14 residues long. V was cut by 5 bases and J by 7 bases, with 15 bases left in between. From germline, CDR1 is SGHTA and CDR2 FQGTGA. The CDR3 reads CASSDPGRGNEQFF. CDR3 sequence (DNA): TGTGCCAGCAGCGACCCGGGAAGGGGGAATGAGCAGTTCTTC.

This clone was observed once. The V call is TRBV5-1, the J call TRBJ2-3, with D unresolved. This CDR3 is built from 15 residues. Germline V gene sequence: CDR1 SGHRS, CDR2 YFSETQ. Trimming removed 5 bases from V and 0 bases from J, with 13 bases in between. The CDR3 loop is CASRQRASSTDTQYF. CDR3 DNA: TGCGCCAGCAGACAAAGGGCGTCTAGCACAGATACGCAGTATTTT.

V usage is TRBV5-1 and J usage is TRBJ1-3; D unresolved. This CDR3 is 15 amino acids long. V gave up 0 bases and J gave up 8 bases, with 15 bases separating them. Germline-derived CDR1 and CDR2 are SGHRS and YFSETQ. CDR3 amino acids: CASSLDVLTVDTIYF. DNA for the CDR3: TGCGCCAGCAGCTTGGACGTGCTAACTGTTGACACCATATATTTT.

The CDR3 loop is CASSRDWNTDTQYF. The CDR3 bases are TGTGCCAGCAGCCGGGACTGGAACACAGATACGCAGTATTTT. The chain has TRBV6-5 and TRBJ2-3; TRBD2 might be the D (6 bases). Trimming left V 6 bases short and J 2 bases short, with 12 bases between. CDR3 size: 14 residues. Germline loops: CDR1 MNHEY, CDR2 SVGAGI.